This note documents a single T cell receptor beta chain sequence. The target antigen is unknown. Time point: blood 4 weeks post-SBRT, at nephrectomy. Treatment noted: 15 Gy SBRT to primary tumor, nephrectomy 4 weeks later. Nephrectomy followed 15 Gy stereotactic body radiation by 4 weeks. These data come from a study of radiation and T cells in renal cell carcinoma. Trimming stripped 2 bases from V and 8 bases from J, with 12 bases between. The CDR3 extends over 14 amino acids. Germline CDR1 reads MDHEN; CDR2 reads SYDVKM. Generated by immunoSEQ multiplex PCR, the TCRdb table keeps only in-frame clones and is missing some. The repertoire holds 140,000 or so clones, with 70% to 90% as singletons. Study results and caveats: No pretreatment tumor biopsies were available for baseline clonotypes. From baseline, blood top tumor clonotypes peaked at 2 weeks post-radiation.

The origin of this receptor is a woman in her fifties or sixties with renal cell carcinoma. Sequenced here: blood, sampled from a patient whose treatment included radiotherapy and nephrectomy. The chain uses TRBV28 and TRBJ1-4; tentatively, D is TRBD1 (5 bases). CDR3 DNA sequence: TGTGCCAGCAGTTTAGGAGGGGTCGGGGAAAAACTGTTTTTT. This codes for CASSLGGVGEKLFF.